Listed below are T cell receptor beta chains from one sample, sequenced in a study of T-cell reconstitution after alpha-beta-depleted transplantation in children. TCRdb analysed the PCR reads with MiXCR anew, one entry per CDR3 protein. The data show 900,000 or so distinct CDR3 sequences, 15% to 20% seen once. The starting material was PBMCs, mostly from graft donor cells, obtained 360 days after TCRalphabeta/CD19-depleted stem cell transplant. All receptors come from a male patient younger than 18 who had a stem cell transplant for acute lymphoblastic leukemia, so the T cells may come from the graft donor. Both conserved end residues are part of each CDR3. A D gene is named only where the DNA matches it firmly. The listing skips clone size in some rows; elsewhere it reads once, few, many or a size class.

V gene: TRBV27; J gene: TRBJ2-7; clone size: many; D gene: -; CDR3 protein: CASSLSTYYEQYF; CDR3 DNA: TGTGCCAGCAGTTTATCGACATACTACGAGCAGTACTTC
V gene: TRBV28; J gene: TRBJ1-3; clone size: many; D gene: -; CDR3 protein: CASSFASLSGNTIYF; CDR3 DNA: TGTGCCAGCAGTTTCGCCTCGCTCTCTGGAAACACCATATATTTT
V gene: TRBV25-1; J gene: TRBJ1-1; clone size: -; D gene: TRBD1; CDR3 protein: CASRDRGMGEAFF; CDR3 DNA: TGTGCCAGCCGCGACAGGGGTATGGGTGAAGCTTTCTTT
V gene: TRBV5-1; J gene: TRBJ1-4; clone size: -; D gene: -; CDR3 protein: CASSLGGTNEKLFF; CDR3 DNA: TGCGCCAGCAGCTTGGGTGGAACTAATGAAAAACTGTTTTTT
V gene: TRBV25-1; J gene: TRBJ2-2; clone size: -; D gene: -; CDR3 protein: CASSEYRNGELFF; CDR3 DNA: TGTGCCAGCAGTGAATATCGGAACGGGGAGCTGTTTTTT
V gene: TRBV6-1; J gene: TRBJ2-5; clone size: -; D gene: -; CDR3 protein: CASSPGGVRTQYF; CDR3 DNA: TGTGCCAGCAGCCCTGGGGGTGTCAGGACCCAGTACTTC
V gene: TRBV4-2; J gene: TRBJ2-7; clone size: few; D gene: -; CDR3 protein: CASSQESGREQYF; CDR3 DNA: TGTGCCAGCAGCCAAGAATCGGGGCGAGAGCAGTACTTC
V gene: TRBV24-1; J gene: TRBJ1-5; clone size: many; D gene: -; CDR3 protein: CATSDYADQPQHF; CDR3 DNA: TGTGCCACCAGTGACTACGCAGATCAGCCCCAGCATTTT
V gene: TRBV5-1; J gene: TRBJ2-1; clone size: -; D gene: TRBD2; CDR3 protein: CASRSGSINEQSF; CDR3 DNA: TGCGCCAGCAGGAGCGGGAGTATAAATGAGCAGTCCTTC
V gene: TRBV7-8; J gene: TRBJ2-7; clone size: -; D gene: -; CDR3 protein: CASSVLMAPSSYEQYF; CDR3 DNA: TGTGCCAGCAGCGTCCTAATGGCGCCCAGCTCCTACGAGCAGTACTTC
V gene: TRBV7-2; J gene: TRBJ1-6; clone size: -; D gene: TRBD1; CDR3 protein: CARRARDSQYNSPLHF; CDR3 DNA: TGTGCCAGGCGCGCCAGGGACAGTCAATATAATTCACCCCTCCACTTT
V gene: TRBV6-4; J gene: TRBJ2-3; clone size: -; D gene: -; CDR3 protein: CASSIQGGSDTQYF; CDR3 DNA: TGTGCCAGCAGCATACAGGGGGGGTCCGATACGCAGTATTTT
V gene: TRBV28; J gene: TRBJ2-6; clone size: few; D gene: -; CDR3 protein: CASSLEERVTGGANVLTF; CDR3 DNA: TGTGCCAGCAGTTTAGAGGAAAGGGTAACTGGTGGGGCCAACGTCCTGACTTTC
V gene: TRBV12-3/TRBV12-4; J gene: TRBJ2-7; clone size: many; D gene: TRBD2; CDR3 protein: CASRATSGSIYEQYF; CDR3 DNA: TGTGCCAGCAGGGCCACTAGCGGGAGTATCTACGAGCAGTACTTC
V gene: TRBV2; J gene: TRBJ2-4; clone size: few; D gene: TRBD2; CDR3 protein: CASSDLAGGTLQYF; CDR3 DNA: TGTGCCAGCAGTGATCTAGCGGGCGGGACCCTTCAGTACTTC
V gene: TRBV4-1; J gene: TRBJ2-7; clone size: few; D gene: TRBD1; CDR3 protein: CASSRVDRAGGQYF; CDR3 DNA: TGCGCCAGCAGCCGGGTGGACAGGGCTGGAGGGCAGTACTTC
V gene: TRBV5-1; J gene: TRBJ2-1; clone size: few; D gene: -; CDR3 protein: CASSLESSLNDEQFF; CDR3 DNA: TGCGCCAGCAGCTTGGAGTCTAGCTTGAACGATGAGCAGTTCTTC
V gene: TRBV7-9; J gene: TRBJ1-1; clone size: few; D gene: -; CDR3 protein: CASSPKLSEKIVTEAFF; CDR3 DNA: TGTGCCAGCAGCCCTAAACTCTCGGAAAAAATAGTCACTGAAGCTTTCTTT
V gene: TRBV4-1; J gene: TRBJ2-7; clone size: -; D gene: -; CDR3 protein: CASSQDDAGSYEQYF; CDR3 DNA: TGCGCCAGCAGCCAAGATGATGCAGGCTCCTACGAGCAGTACTTC
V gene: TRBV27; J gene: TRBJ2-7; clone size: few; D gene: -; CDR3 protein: CASRLGVSYEQYF; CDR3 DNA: TGTGCCAGCAGATTGGGGGTATCCTACGAGCAGTACTTC
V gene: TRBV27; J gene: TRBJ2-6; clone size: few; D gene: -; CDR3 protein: CASSSLLSSGANVLTF; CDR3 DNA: TGTGCCAGCAGTTCCTTATTATCCTCTGGGGCCAACGTCCTGACTTTC
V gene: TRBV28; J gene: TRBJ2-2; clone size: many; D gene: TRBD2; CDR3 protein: CASSAGLAGGYGTGELFF; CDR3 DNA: TGTGCCAGCAGTGCCGGACTAGCGGGAGGCTACGGCACCGGGGAGCTGTTTTTT
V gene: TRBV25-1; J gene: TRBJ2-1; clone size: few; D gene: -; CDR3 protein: CASSEFFEQFF; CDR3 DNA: TGTGCCAGCAGTGAATTCTTTGAGCAGTTCTTC
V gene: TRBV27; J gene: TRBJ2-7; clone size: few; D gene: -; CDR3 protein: CASSLGEVASSYEQYF; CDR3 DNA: TGTGCCAGCAGTTTAGGTGAGGTAGCGTCCTCCTACGAGCAGTACTTC
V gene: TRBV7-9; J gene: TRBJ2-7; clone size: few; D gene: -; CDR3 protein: CASSHPDSSSYEQYF; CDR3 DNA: TGTGCCAGCAGCCATCCGGACAGTTCCAGCTACGAGCAGTACTTC
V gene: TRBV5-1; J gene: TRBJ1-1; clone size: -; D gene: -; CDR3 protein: CASSLRGAQVTEAFF; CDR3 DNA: TGCGCCAGCAGCTTGAGGGGGGCGCAGGTCACTGAAGCTTTCTTT
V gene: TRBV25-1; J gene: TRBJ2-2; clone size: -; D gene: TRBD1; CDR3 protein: CASSEYVGQGRIGELFF; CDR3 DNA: TGTGCCAGCAGTGAATATGTGGGACAGGGGCGGATCGGGGAGCTGTTTTTT
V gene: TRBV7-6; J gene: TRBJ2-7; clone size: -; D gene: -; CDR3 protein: CASSQYKSSYEQYF; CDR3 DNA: TGTGCCAGCAGCCAGTACAAGAGCTCCTACGAGCAGTACTTC
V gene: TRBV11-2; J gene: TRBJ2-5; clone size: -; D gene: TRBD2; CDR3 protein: CASSAWTSGRQETQYF; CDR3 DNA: TGTGCCAGCAGCGCATGGACTAGCGGCCGCCAAGAGACCCAGTACTTC
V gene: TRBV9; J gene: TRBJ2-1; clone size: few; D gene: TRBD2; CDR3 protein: CASSETSGRHNEQFF; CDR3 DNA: TGTGCCAGCAGCGAGACTAGCGGGAGGCACAATGAGCAGTTCTTC
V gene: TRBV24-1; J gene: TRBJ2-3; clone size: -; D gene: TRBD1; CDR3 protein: CATTNDGTGFISSTDTQYF; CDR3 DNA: TGTGCCACCACCAATGACGGGACAGGATTTATTTCTAGCACAGATACGCAGTATTTT
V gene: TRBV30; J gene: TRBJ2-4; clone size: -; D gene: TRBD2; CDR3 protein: CASISGGANSFQYF; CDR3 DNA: TGTGCCTCAATTAGCGGGGGGGCAAATTCGTTTCAGTACTTC